Presented here are 5 T cell receptor beta chains from one specimen sequenced in a study of blood T cell repertoires in COVID-19. The data were produced by immunoSEQ multiplex PCR, yet TCRdb's version contains in-frame clones alone and is incomplete. The table has roughly 200,000 clones, 70% to 90% seen once. The sample consisted of peripheral blood. The receptors derive from a woman of 80 years or more with acute or convalescent COVID-19.

The CDR3 protein is CASTPRANTEAFF. CDR3 sequence (DNA): TGTGCCAGCACCCCCAGGGCGAACACTGAAGCTTTCTTT. The chain is built from TRBV6-5 and TRBJ1-1; D possibly corresponds to TRBD1 (5 bases). Trimming removed 7 bases from V and 1 base from J, with 10 bases in between. Germline-derived CDR1 and CDR2 are MNHEY and SVGAGI. This CDR3 spans 13 amino acids.

This clone was detected once. V usage is TRBV5-1 and J usage is TRBJ1-6, with 7 bases lining up with TRBD1. CDR3 size: 23 residues. Losses at the gene ends were 2 bases for V and 9 bases for J; bases not matched to a gene: 32. Germline CDR1 reads SGHRS; CDR2 reads YFSETQ. The DNA of the CDR3 is TGCGCCAGCAGCTTAAGGGGCTCAGGCCACTTTGGCGAGGGGGCCCGGCTTTCTTCACCCCTCCACTTT. It encodes CASSLRGSGHFGEGARLSSPLHF.

This clone was observed a handful of times. The chain recombines TRBV7-9 with TRBJ1-3, with a weak D call TRBD1 (5 bases). CDR1 and CDR2 from the germline V gene are SEHNR and FQNEAQ (reference sequence). The V gene lost 2 bases and the J gene lost 1 base, with 9 bases spanning the gap. The CDR3 length is 15 residues. CDR3 bases: TGTGCCAGCAGCTTACTCGGGGGTTCTGGAAACACCATATATTTT. Protein product: CASSLLGGSGNTIYF.

The chain combines TRBV6-6 with TRBJ2-2; possible D gene TRBD2, 6 bases. CDR3 length: 14 residues. The ends were cut back, 6 bases at V and 2 bases at J, with 10 bases in the middle. Looked up from germline, CDR1 is MNHNY and CDR2 is SVGAGI (reference sequence). The CDR3 bases are TGTGCCAGCAGCACGGGACTTAACACCGGGGAGCTGTTTTTT. Amino acid sequence: CASSTGLNTGELFF.

This rearrangement joins TRBV30 to TRBJ2-5, with a possible D match to TRBD1 (5 bases). V shed 3 bases and J shed 4 bases, with 12 bases lying between them. There are 13 residues in the CDR3. Germline CDR1 is GTSNPN and CDR2 is SVGIG (reference sequence). CDR3 loop: CAWRSGARETQYF. CDR3 nucleotide sequence: TGTGCCTGGAGAAGTGGGGCCAGAGAGACCCAGTACTTC.